Described below is a single TCR beta chain sequence and its context. The antigen is undetermined. This CDR3 is built from 14 residues. V was cut by 1 base and J by 5 bases, with 12 bases left in between. The V gene's germline CDR1 is SGHDN and CDR2 FVKESK. Sequencing of the DNA from cultured CD4+ T cells was carried out with the Oncomine TCR Beta short-read assay. The genomic DNA was obtained from cultured CD4+ T cells by extraction with the QIAamp micro DNA kit. TCRdb re-analysed the PCR reads in MiXCR, keeping a single row per CDR3 protein. Here the sample spans about 9,000 distinct CDR3 sequences, almost 50% being singletons. As to treatment: approximately nine-day PBMC culture with coronavirus spike peptide pools or control peptides (ViraFEST assay). The data belong to a study of vaccination and CD4 T cells after COVID-19. Study details: Convalescents were six males and four females, two of them Hispanic. Blood was drawn a median roughly 66 days post second dose, range 14 to 241.

The V and J genes are TRBV14 and TRBJ2-7; D remains ambiguous. Source material: CD4+ T cells from blood, cultured in vitro. The receptor was isolated from a human donor who had recovered from COVID-19. The CDR3 sequence is CASSQGRKVDEQYF. CDR3 bases: TGTGCCAGCAGCCAAGGGCGCAAAGTCGACGAGCAGTACTTC.